This TCR beta chain was profiled in a study of identifying expanded T cells in peripheral blood. A remark on this clone: The antigen is not known.

Collection occurred without any documented infections or immune events in donors. Points from the study as a whole: Across healthy donors, higher total template counts meant significantly greater roughly 2-week count variance. Over approximately two and four weeks, about 15 and 19 clones changed, versus approximately 1.2 between replicates.

Profiling relied on immunoSEQ multiplex PCR, and the TCRdb table lists in-frame clones only, not all of them. The sample gives more than 95,000 clones, roughly 82% of which show up once; 2.5% to 3.5% is in the top ten. Specimen: blood. This receptor was identified in a person aged 18 to 75 in good health.

The CDR3 sequence: CASRTHLGQFNSPLHF. CDR3 bases: TGTGCCAGCAGAACTCACCTCGGACAGTTTAATTCACCCCTCCACTTT. This chain connects TRBV27 to TRBJ1-6, with D possibly matching TRBD1 (6 bases). Trimming pared 6 bases from V and 6 bases from J, leaving 18 bases between. The CDR3 is 16 amino acids. Germline lookup yields CDR1 MNHEY and CDR2 SMNVEV (reference sequence).